What follows is one T cell receptor beta chain and its context. Its antigen remains unknown. Method: immunoSEQ multiplex PCR; TCRdb's copy keeps in-frame clones and lacks some. The data contain over 35,000 clones, under 80% of them seen just once; the ten biggest clones take up about 20%. This specimen comes from a study of CD4 T cells in relation to SARS-CoV-2 and coronaviruses. Trimming shortened V by 0 bases and J by 5 bases, and 7 bases separated the two germline ends. CDR1 MNHEY and CDR2 SMNVEV come from the germline V gene (reference sequence). The CDR3 has 14 residues. Whole-study results and caveats: Crossreactive clones expanded significantly less to SARS-CoV-2 than monoreactive clones.

The sequence was obtained from an adult with COVID-19. The specimen was memory CD4+ T cells from PBMCs, cultured in vitro. The chain combines TRBV27 with TRBJ2-2; D remains unclear. CDR3 amino acids: CASSLSGGTGELFF. The CDR3 bases are TGTGCCAGCAGTTTATCGGGTGGGACCGGGGAGCTGTTTTTT.